This T cell receptor beta chain was profiled in a study of T-cell reconstitution after alpha-beta-depleted transplantation in children. In this sample, this clonotype turned up a few times. Germline V gene data show CDR1 as SNHLY and CDR2 as FYNNEI. V was cut by 2 bases and J by 4 bases, with 3 bases left in between. The CDR3 spans 12 residues. Unique molecular identifiers were incorporated into the prepared TCRbeta library. TCRdb recomputed calls from the PCR reads with MiXCR, one row per CDR3 protein. The sample contains some 550,000 distinct CDR3 sequences, around 16% of which appear only once. The receptor was derived from a human donor who donated a stem cell graft to a child with acute lymphoblastic leukemia. V and J are TRBV2 and TRBJ2-1; D uncertain. This material consisted of PBMCs from the stem cell graft donor, taken from the stem cell graft. The CDR3 DNA sequence: TGTGCCAGCAGTGAATGGTACAATGAGCAGTTCTTC. Its protein product is CASSEWYNEQFF. The variable domain in full, with the rest retrieved from reference TRBV2 and TRBJ2-1, is EPEVTQTPSHQVTQMGQEVILRCVPISNHLYFYWYRQILGQKVEFLVSFYNNEISEKSEIFDDQFSVERPDGSNFTLKIRSTKLEDSAMYFCASSEWYNEQFFGPGTRLTVL.